Listed below are T cell receptor beta chains from one sample, sequenced in a study of cytotoxic CD8 clonotypes in ibrutinib-treated CLL. The repertoire was sequenced with immunoSEQ multiplex PCR; TCRdb's copy has only in-frame clones and lacks some. This table holds approximately 350,000 clones, roughly 67% found once. This material consisted of PBMCs, taken after 36 months of ibrutinib treatment. These receptors all come from a human donor with chronic lymphocytic leukemia. CDR3s include the opening cysteine and the closing phenylalanine or tryptophan. Fields, in order: clone size, V gene, D gene, J gene, CDR3 protein, CDR3 DNA. D genes are given only for firm matches. The size of a clone is reported for some rows only, either as once, few or many, or as a class for expanded clones.

>.|TRBV28|.|TRBJ1-2
CASKRLGGYGYTF
TGTGCCAGCAAGCGGTTGGGGGGCTATGGCTACACCTTC
>.|TRBV18|TRBD1|TRBJ1-1
CASSPAGQRNTEAFF
TGTGCCAGCTCACCGGCGGGACAGAGGAACACTGAAGCTTTCTTT
>.|TRBV13|TRBD1|TRBJ2-1
CASSPRTGFSYNEQFF
TGTGCCAGCAGCCCAAGGACAGGGTTCTCCTACAATGAGCAGTTCTTC
>.|TRBV7-2|.|TRBJ2-2
CASSLRLGGSAGELFF
TGTGCCAGCAGCTTAAGGCTCGGGGGTTCGGCCGGGGAGCTGTTTTTT
>few|TRBV5-1|.|TRBJ1-2
CASSRSEGLTRYGYTF
TGCGCCAGCTCCCGGTCCGAGGGTCTCACTAGGTATGGCTACACCTTC
>.|TRBV5-6|.|TRBJ2-1
CASSFVGRAFYNEQFF
TGTGCCAGCAGCTTTGTGGGCAGGGCATTCTACAATGAGCAGTTCTTC
>.|TRBV4-1|.|TRBJ1-1
CASSQEGHLEAFF
TGCGCCAGCAGCCAAGAGGGACACCTTGAAGCTTTCTTT
>.|TRBV18|TRBD2|TRBJ2-5
CASSALAGSQETQYF
TGTGCCAGCTCAGCACTAGCGGGATCCCAAGAGACCCAGTACTTC
>.|TRBV7-6|TRBD2|TRBJ2-1
CASSPELAGGNEQFF
TGTGCCAGCAGCCCAGAACTAGCGGGAGGTAATGAGCAGTTCTTC
>.|TRBV10-3|.|TRBJ1-1
CAIRTANTEAFF
TGTGCCATCAGAACAGCGAACACTGAAGCTTTCTTT
>.|TRBV9|TRBD2|TRBJ2-2
CASSVASGHFNTGELFF
TGTGCCAGCAGCGTAGCTAGCGGGCACTTCAACACCGGGGAGCTGTTTTTT
>.|TRBV18|TRBD1|TRBJ1-2
CASSGMTGLDGYTF
TGTGCCAGCTCAGGGATGACAGGGCTGGATGGCTACACCTTC
>.|TRBV28|TRBD2|TRBJ2-7
CASSLSGGFYEQYF
TGTGCCAGCAGTCTCTCCGGGGGGTTTTACGAGCAGTACTTC
>.|TRBV6-5|.|TRBJ2-4
CASSSGQKNIQYF
TGTGCCAGCAGCTCCGGACAGAAAAACATTCAGTACTTC
>.|TRBV7-6|TRBD1|TRBJ1-2
CASSLGQAKRLYGYTF
TGTGCCAGCAGCCTGGGACAGGCCAAGCGCCTCTATGGCTACACCTTC
>.|TRBV4-3|.|TRBJ2-4
CASSQEGRGWSKNIQYF
TGCGCCAGCAGCCAAGAAGGAAGGGGTTGGTCCAAAAACATTCAGTACTTC
>.|TRBV9|TRBD1|TRBJ2-7
CASSVTGATQKYEQYF
TGTGCCAGCAGCGTTACAGGGGCCACACAAAAATACGAGCAGTACTTC
>.|TRBV27|.|TRBJ2-7
CASSLSIQGGYEQYF
TGTGCCAGCAGTTTATCGATACAGGGCGGCTACGAGCAGTACTTC
>.|TRBV4-1|.|TRBJ1-6
CASSRLLGPPNSPLHF
TGCGCCAGCAGTCGGCTACTTGGACCACCTAATTCACCCCTCCACTTT
>few|TRBV6-5|.|TRBJ1-5
CASSRTVRQPQHF
TGTGCCAGCAGCCGGACAGTACGACAGCCCCAGCATTTT
>.|TRBV5-1|.|TRBJ2-5
CASSLGAGQQETQYF
TGCGCCAGCAGCTTGGGGGCGGGACAGCAAGAGACCCAGTACTTC
>.|TRBV9|TRBD2|TRBJ2-1
CASSGTSASSYNEQFF
TGTGCCAGCAGCGGTACTAGCGCCAGCTCCTACAATGAGCAGTTCTTC
>few|TRBV7-8|TRBD2|TRBJ2-7
CASSLMIAGVRWEQYF
TGTGCCAGCAGCTTAATGATAGCGGGAGTGAGATGGGAGCAGTACTTC
>.|TRBV19|.|TRBJ2-6
CASSIDVGGHGANVLTF
TGTGCCAGTAGTATAGACGTGGGGGGTCATGGGGCCAACGTCCTGACTTTC
>few|TRBV2|TRBD1|TRBJ2-6
CASVWDRTSSGANVLTF
TGTGCCAGCGTCTGGGACAGGACCTCCTCTGGGGCCAACGTCCTGACTTTC
>.|TRBV7-9|.|TRBJ1-1
CASRRVGTNTEAFF
TGTGCCAGCAGGAGGGTAGGGACGAACACTGAAGCTTTCTTT
>.|TRBV7-6|.|TRBJ1-2
CASSLEIGSGYTF
TGTGCCAGCAGCTTAGAAATAGGTAGTGGCTACACCTTC
>.|TRBV15|.|TRBJ1-2
CATSRARHPMDGYTF
TGTGCCACCAGCAGAGCCCGGCATCCTATGGATGGCTACACCTTC
>few|TRBV29-1|.|TRBJ2-5
CSVALETQYF
TGCAGCGTTGCTCTGGAGACCCAGTACTTC
>.|TRBV2|TRBD1|TRBJ1-3
CASSDQQGGWGNTIYF
TGTGCCAGCAGTGATCAGCAGGGGGGTTGGGGAAACACCATATATTTT
>.|TRBV6-7|TRBD1|TRBJ2-3
CASSTRTGASTDTQYF
TGTGCCAGCAGTACGAGGACAGGGGCCAGCACAGATACGCAGTATTTT
>.|TRBV10-3|.|TRBJ1-2
CAISERTDDYGYTF
TGTGCCATCAGTGAGAGGACAGATGACTATGGCTACACCTTC
>.|TRBV4-1|TRBD1|TRBJ1-5
CASSQGQGGQPQHF
TGCGCCAGCAGCCAAGGACAGGGCGGGCAGCCCCAGCATTTT
>.|TRBV25-1|.|TRBJ2-7
CASRRQTYEQYF
TGTGCCAGCAGGAGACAGACCTACGAGCAGTACTTC
>.|TRBV4-2|.|TRBJ1-2
CASSQDRQNNNYGYTF
TGTGCCAGCAGCCAGGATAGACAGAATAATAACTATGGCTACACCTTC
>.|TRBV28|.|TRBJ1-5
CAETQAGHNQPQHF
TGTGCTGAGACTCAGGCGGGTCACAATCAGCCCCAGCATTTT
>.|TRBV6-1|.|TRBJ2-6
CASSEGNILSGANVLTF
TGTGCCAGCAGTGAAGGAAACATTCTCTCTGGGGCCAACGTCCTGACTTTC
>few|TRBV5-4|.|TRBJ1-2
CASSGDRPMDGYTF
TGTGCCAGCAGCGGAGACAGGCCAATGGACGGCTACACCTTC
>.|TRBV27|TRBD1|TRBJ1-2
CASRRQGGSGFGYYTF
TGTGCCAGCAGAAGACAGGGAGGATCTGGGTTCGGGTACTACACCTTC
>.|TRBV9|TRBD1|TRBJ1-2
CASSVEHPGQGGHGYTF
TGTGCCAGCAGCGTAGAACACCCGGGACAGGGGGGGCATGGCTACACCTTC
>.|TRBV7-3|.|TRBJ2-7
CASTIRVEQYF
TGTGCCAGCACCATTCGTGTGGAGCAGTACTTC
>.|TRBV29-1|.|TRBJ2-2
CSVAANTGELFF
TGCAGCGTCGCAGCGAACACCGGGGAGCTGTTTTTT
>.|TRBV7-8|TRBD1|TRBJ1-4
CASSLGTSRDRAKLFF
TGTGCCAGCAGCTTAGGTACTTCCCGGGACAGGGCGAAACTGTTTTTT
>.|TRBV20-1|TRBD2|TRBJ2-3
CSAAGLDPQYF
TGCAGTGCAGCTGGACTAGACCCGCAGTATTTT
>.|TRBV18|.|TRBJ1-2
CASSPPGQPNYGYTF
TGTGCCAGCTCACCACCGGGTCAGCCCAACTATGGCTACACCTTC